This TCR beta chain was captured in a study of blood T cell repertoires in COVID-19. Those enrolled, adults aged roughly 18 to 89 years, came from about two dozen US areas. Cohorts were based on clinical histories the participants reported. Recovered status in Cohort 3 required two negative PCRs, clearance, or symptom resolution. How the authors handled the data: Reference gene primer amplification in the assay estimated nucleated cell counts. Some clones are missing from TCRdb's copy, which holds only in-frame ones; the method was immunoSEQ multiplex PCR. The V and J calls and clone size are taken from that table; D and trimming were inferred from the DNA. The table includes about 200,000 clones, 80% to 85% detected once. Per the germline V gene, CDR1 is SGHTA and CDR2 is FQGTGA. V was cut by 3 bases and J by 3 bases, with 10 bases left in between. This CDR3 spans 14 amino acids.

The chain links TRBV7-3 to TRBJ2-3; tentative D call: TRBD1 (6 bases). The source of this sequence is a man aged 35-49 years who had recovered from COVID-19. Source material: PBMCs or T cells enriched from blood (not recorded which). This CDR3 reads CASSFSTGTDTQYF. CDR3 DNA: TGTGCCAGCAGCTTCTCTACAGGGACAGATACGCAGTATTTT.